This passage covers 28 T cell receptor beta chains from one sample sequenced in a study of blood T cell repertoires in COVID-19. Here immunoSEQ multiplex PCR was the method, and the copy in TCRdb shows in-frame clones only, minus some. The top ten clones hold over 6% of a sample with around 110,000 clones, approximately 82% of them seen once. The sample comprised peripheral blood. Receptors were obtained from a man aged 65 to 79 with active or convalescent COVID-19.

The rearrangement joins TRBV7-9 to TRBJ1-1; 9 bases agree with TRBD1. Germline values: CDR1 SEHNR, CDR2 FQNEAQ (reference sequence). The V and J ends lost 5 bases and 11 bases, in that order; junction bases with no gene match: 9. This CDR3 region has 13 residues. The CDR3 DNA reads TGTGCCAGCAGCACTATATTGGGGACAGGGGCTTTCTTT. Its translation is CASSTILGTGAFF.

This sequence joins TRBV11-2 and TRBJ2-3; the D gene is possibly TRBD2 (5 bases). The CDR3 runs 16 residues. Germline CDR1 is SGHAT and CDR2 is FQNNGV. Trimming stripped 1 base from V and 0 bases from J, with 11 bases between. CDR3 coding DNA: TGTGCCAGCAGCTTAGGAGGCGGGTATAGCACAGATACGCAGTATTTT. This sequence encodes CASSLGGGYSTDTQYF.

The chain recombines TRBV12-3 or TRBV12-4 with TRBJ2-5; 10 nucleotides match TRBD2. The CDR3 loop spans 12 amino acids. Trimming cost V 6 bases and J 12 bases; bases outside gene matches: 7. Here the CDR3 DNA reads TGTGCCAGCAGCCTTGCGGGACTAGCGAAGTACTTC. This encodes CASSLAGLAKYF.

This rearrangement joins TRBV27 to TRBJ2-7, with TRBD1 identical over 8 bases. The CDR3 is made up of 14 amino acids. Germline CDR1 and CDR2: MNHEY and SMNVEV (reference sequence). J lost 4 bases, V lost 3 bases, and 5 bases had no gene match. In DNA, the CDR3 is TGTGCCAGCAGTTTGGGGCAGGGGGCTTACGAGCAGTACTTC. It is translated as CASSLGQGAYEQYF.

The rearrangement joins TRBV10-3 to TRBJ1-5; TRBD1 matches at 8 bases. The CDR3 loop spans 14 amino acids. J gave up 6 bases and V 5 bases, and 6 bases lay outside the gene matches. The germline V gene encodes CDR1 ENHRY and CDR2 SYGVKD. CDR3 nucleotide sequence: TGTGCCATCAGTCAGGACAGGGAGGGTCAGCCCCAGCATTTT. Its protein is CAISQDREGQPQHF.

This chain uses TRBV2 with TRBJ1-1, with 7 bases matching TRBD1. CDR3 length: 13 residues. Germline V lookup: CDR1 SNHLY, CDR2 FYNNEI. The V and J ends lost 7 bases and 3 bases, in that order; junction bases with no gene match: 5. In DNA, the CDR3 is TGTGCCAGCAACAGGGGAGGTTACACTGAAGCTTTCTTT. As protein: CASNRGGYTEAFF.

The chain uses TRBV12-3 or TRBV12-4 and TRBJ1-2; D is undetermined. The V end lost 1 base, the J end lost 8 bases, and 11 bases lay between the germline ends. The CDR3 extends over 13 amino acids. The CDR3 is CASSLGHSNGYTF. The CDR3 DNA follows: TGTGCCAGCAGTTTAGGGCATTCGAACGGCTACACCTTC.

The J gene is TRBJ1-1, the V gene TRBV25-1; 7 bases are shared with TRBD1. Germline V gives CDR1 MGHDK, CDR2 SYGVNS. This CDR3 is built from 14 residues. V shed 5 bases, J shed 1 base, and the junction held 4 bases outside the gene matches. The CDR3 sequence is CASSQTGRNTEAFF. The DNA for the CDR3 is TGTGCCAGCAGTCAGACAGGGCGGAACACTGAAGCTTTCTTT.

This clone was counted once. The V gene is TRBV29-1, the J gene TRBJ1-1, with no clear D. Trimming pared 4 bases from V and 0 bases from J, leaving 12 bases between. This CDR3 is built from 14 residues. The V gene's germline CDR1 is SQVTM and CDR2 ANQGSEA. The CDR3 DNA follows: TGCAGCGTTGGCCTCAGGTTCATGAACACTGAAGCTTTCTTT. As protein: CSVGLRFMNTEAFF.

The V call is TRBV2, the J call TRBJ1-5; 9 bases are a match to TRBD1. The CDR3 extends over 14 amino acids. The germline gives CDR1 SNHLY, CDR2 FYNNEI. V trimming: 2 bases; J trimming: 7 bases; junction bases outside the gene matches: 3. The CDR3 sequence is CASSELDRGQPQHF. The CDR3 bases are TGTGCCAGCAGTGAACTCGACAGGGGGCAGCCCCAGCATTTT.

V and J are TRBV19 and TRBJ2-1; TRBD1 matches at 10 bases. This CDR3 contains 16 residues. The V and J ends lost 4 bases and 4 bases, in that order; junction bases with no gene match: 7. Germline CDR1 and CDR2: LNHDA and SQIVND (reference sequence). DNA of the CDR3: TGTGCCAGTAGTAGCCGGGACAGGGGTCGATACAATGAGCAGTTCTTC. It is translated as CASSSRDRGRYNEQFF.

V usage is TRBV19 and J usage is TRBJ1-2; the D gene is possibly TRBD1 (6 bases). Germline V gene data show CDR1 as LNHDA and CDR2 as SQIVND (reference sequence). Trimming cost V 2 bases and J 6 bases, with 13 bases left between them. The CDR3 runs to 14 residues. The CDR3 spells CASSISAGVDGYTF. For the CDR3, the DNA is TGTGCCAGTAGTATATCGGCAGGGGTTGATGGCTACACCTTC.

V is TRBV10-3 and J is TRBJ2-3; TRBD2 matches at 9 bases. V was clipped by 10 bases and J by 1 base; unmatched bases: 12. The CDR3 extends over 16 amino acids. Germline-derived CDR1 and CDR2 are ENHRY and SYGVKD. The CDR3 loop reads CATMSGGRERTDTQYF. The CDR3 DNA is TGTGCCACCATGTCTGGCGGGAGGGAGCGCACAGATACGCAGTATTTT.

This clone occurred a few times. Different DNA sequences within this sample yield the same CDR3. This sequence joins TRBV11-3 and TRBJ2-5, with 7 bases that match TRBD2. Germline CDR1 and CDR2: SGHNT and YENEEA. Trimming removed 1 base from V and 4 bases from J; junction bases left unmatched: 0. There are 13 residues in the CDR3. The CDR3 protein is CASSLGGGETQYF. CDR3 in DNA: TGTGCCAGCAGCTTAGGGGGGGGAGAGACCCAGTACTTC.

Concerning this clone itself: The sample holds other DNA sequences that translate to the same CDR3. The V gene is TRBV4-3, the J gene TRBJ2-7, with D maybe TRBD1 (5 bases). The germline V gene encodes CDR1 LGHNA and CDR2 YSLEER. The CDR3 runs 13 residues. V was clipped by 0 bases and J by 6 bases, with 9 bases between them. The CDR3 region is CASSQDPRGEQYF. The CDR3, as DNA: TGCGCCAGCAGCCAAGATCCTAGGGGCGAGCAGTACTTC.

The chain uses TRBV18 and TRBJ1-5; D perhaps matches TRBD1 (6 bases). Germline-derived CDR1 and CDR2 are KGHSH and LQKENI. The V end lost 6 bases, the J end lost 1 base, and 13 bases lay between the germline ends. The CDR3 is made up of 15 amino acids. The CDR3 loop reads CASSAGAVSNQPQHF. The CDR3 coding sequence is TGTGCCAGCTCGGCAGGGGCTGTGAGCAATCAGCCCCAGCATTTT.

The V call is TRBV6-5, the J call TRBJ1-3; 8 positions agree with TRBD1. The germline CDR1 and CDR2 sequences are MNHEY and SVGAGI. The length of the CDR3 is 15 residues. V trimming: 5 bases; J trimming: 2 bases; junction bases outside the gene matches: 5. CDR3 protein: CASSRTGIPGNTIYF. The CDR3 bases are TGTGCCAGCAGTAGGACAGGGATCCCTGGAAACACCATATATTTT.

This clone has just one count. This chain uses TRBV7-9 with TRBJ1-2, with 7 bases lining up with TRBD1. The CDR3 consists of 13 residues. Germline-derived CDR1 and CDR2 are SEHNR and FQNEAQ (reference sequence). With 5 bases clipped from V and 9 bases from J, the junction kept 9 bases outside the gene matches. The CDR3, as DNA: TGTGCCAGCAGCCAGGGGGGTAGGATCAGCTACACCTTC. Translating gives CASSQGGRISYTF.

This sequence joins TRBV28 and TRBJ1-2, with a weak D call TRBD1 (5 bases). V lost 5 bases and J 4 bases, leaving 14 bases between the germline ends. Germline V gene lookup returns CDR1 MDHEN and CDR2 SYDVKM. This CDR3 has 14 residues. CDR3 DNA sequence: TGTGCCAGCAGTCCCCCGGACATCTCCTATGGCTACACCTTC. Translating it yields CASSPPDISYGYTF.

V is TRBV6-5 and J is TRBJ2-3, with D perhaps TRBD1 (6 bases). This CDR3 spans 15 amino acids. In germline, CDR1 is MNHEY, CDR2 SVGAGI. Trimming shortened V by 2 bases and J by 1 base, and 10 bases separated the two germline ends. CDR3 bases: TGTGCCAGCAGTTACGGGGGCAGCCGCACAGATACGCAGTATTTT. This gives the protein CASSYGGSRTDTQYF.

The CDR3 DNA sequence: TGTGCCAGCAGCTTGAATCCCTCGGGGTACCTTTACGAGCAGTACTTC. Translating gives CASSLNPSGYLYEQYF. J is TRBJ2-7 and V is TRBV5-6, with D possibly TRBD2 on 5 matching bases. This CDR3 region has 16 residues. Germline CDR1 SGHDT, CDR2 YYEEEE. The V end was cut by 1 base, the J end by 4 bases, with 18 bases between. The full variable domain, completed using reference TRBV5-6 and TRBJ2-7, is DAGVTQSPTHLIKTRGQQVTLRCSPKSGHDTVSWYQQALGQGPQFIFQYYEEEERQRGNFPDRFSGHQFPNYSSELNVNALLLGDSALYLCASSLNPSGYLYEQYFGPGTRLTVT.

The CDR3 coding sequence is TGTGCCAGCAGCTTTGAAATCGGGAATTCACCCCTCCACTTT. It encodes CASSFEIGNSPLHF. This chain links TRBV11-1 with TRBJ1-6, with unresolved D. The V end was cut by 3 bases, the J end by 7 bases, with 10 bases between. The germline V gene encodes CDR1 SGHAT and CDR2 FQDESV (reference sequence). CDR3 length: 14 amino acids.

This clone was observed a single time. The gene calls are TRBV18 and TRBJ2-1, with TRBD2 matching over 13 bases. The CDR3 consists of 15 residues. V dropped 2 bases and J dropped 6; count of bases not matched to a gene: 1. From germline, CDR1 is KGHSH and CDR2 LQKENI. The CDR3 sequence: CASSPGLAGANEQFF. CDR3 sequence (DNA): TGTGCCAGCTCACCAGGACTAGCGGGAGCCAATGAGCAGTTCTTC.

The rearrangement links TRBV15 to TRBJ2-7, with 8 nucleotides matching TRBD2. J gave up 5 bases and V 3 bases, and 12 bases lay outside the gene matches. The CDR3 has 16 amino acids. Germline CDR1 is LNHNV and CDR2 is YYDKDF (reference sequence). This chain's CDR3 is CATSSLTGTRGDEQYF. The CDR3, as DNA: TGTGCCACCAGCAGCCTTACAGGGACTAGGGGGGACGAGCAGTACTTC. The variable domain in full, with the rest retrieved from reference TRBV15 and TRBJ2-7, is DAMVIQNPRYQVTQFGKPVTLSCSQTLNHNVMYWYQQKSSQAPKLLFHYYDKDFNNEADTPDNFQSRRPNTSFCFLDIRSPGLGDTAMYLCATSSLTGTRGDEQYFGPGTRLTVT.

CDR3 nucleotide sequence: TGTGCCAGCAGCTTCAGGGGATGGGGGGAGCAGTTCTTC. It encodes CASSFRGWGEQFF. The V and J genes are TRBV11-3 and TRBJ2-1; possible D gene TRBD1, 6 bases. The ends were cut back, 3 bases at V and 10 bases at J, with 13 bases in the middle. In germline, CDR1 is SGHNT, CDR2 YENEEA. This CDR3 is 13 amino acids long.

With respect to this clone: Sequence at one end of the junction differs from germline and may be a read error. The J gene is TRBJ1-2, the V gene TRBV29-1, with D possibly TRBD1 on 6 matching bases. The CDR3 length is 11 residues. Germline CDR1 SQVTM, CDR2 ANQGSEA. The CDR3 loop is CSVGGPWGYTF. CDR3 in DNA: TGCAGTGTTGGGGGGCCTTGGGGCTACACCTTC.

This chain joins TRBV2 and TRBJ2-5; TRBD2 agrees at 9 bases. With 6 bases clipped from V and 3 bases from J, the junction kept 2 bases outside the gene matches. The CDR3 has 13 amino acids. Germline V gene data show CDR1 as SNHLY and CDR2 as FYNNEI. CDR3 nucleotide sequence: TGTGCCAGCAGGGCTAGCGGGGAAGAGACCCAGTACTTC. Encoded protein: CASRASGEETQYF.

This clone was seen only once. The genes are TRBV28 and TRBJ1-2; TRBD1 is a possible D gene (5 bases). Germline V gene lookup returns CDR1 MDHEN and CDR2 SYDVKM. This CDR3 is 13 amino acids long. V lost 6 bases and J 3 bases, leaving 11 bases between the germline ends. CDR3 DNA: TGTGCCAGCAGGAGGGGACTTTACTATGGCTACACCTTC. Encoded protein: CASRRGLYYGYTF.